This T cell receptor (beta chain) was identified during a study of identical twins. Trimming removed 5 bases at V and 4 bases at J, with 8 bases between. Germline values: CDR1 KGHDR, CDR2 SFDVKD. The CDR3 extends over 13 amino acids. This clonotype has only a few counts. Its antigen is undetermined. TCRdb processed the 5' RACE reads anew with MiXCR; each CDR3 protein has one entry. The repertoire includes some 240,000 distinct CDR3 sequences, roughly 8% of them detected once, and over 2.5% sits in the top ten. Notes on the study in general: Twin-shared out-of-frame alpha sequences showed excess low generation probability. While abundant cord blood beta clonotypes carried fewer insertions, memory repertoires showed no such pattern.

The same sample was also used in a study of yellow fever vaccine responses in identical twins.

The clonotype comes from a woman under 30 in good health. The V call is TRBV24-1, the J call TRBJ2-1; D gene uncertain. The sample comprised CD8+ T cells sorted from blood. CDR3 region: CATSVPDYNEQFF. CDR3 coding DNA: TGTGCCACCAGTGTACCCGATTACAATGAGCAGTTCTTC.